The entry that follows covers one TCR beta chain sequence. What it binds is unknown. Time point defined: pretreatment peripheral blood. Each patient gave between 1 and 8 samples of peripheral blood mononuclear cells, which were collected pretreatment and during treatment. This entry belongs to a study of PD-L1 blockade in urothelial cancer. Study as a whole: Prior chemotherapy ranged from 0 to 3 regimens per patient. The median number of T cells present in blood samples was approximately 140,000. Regarding the study as a whole: Clones that were tumor-associated expanded more in the blood of durable-benefit patients at 3 weeks.

Sequenced by immunoSEQ multiplex PCR; TCRdb stores in-frame clones only, minus some. The profile shows about 74,000 clones, roughly 90% of them singletons. CDR1 is SGHTA and CDR2 is FQGNSA in the germline V gene. V shed 4 bases, J shed 4 bases, and the junction held 6 bases outside the gene matches. This CDR3 region has 14 residues. The clonotype was recovered from a man aged 65-85 years with urothelial cancer. Sequenced material: PBMCs, taken around atezolizumab (anti-PD-L1) treatment. The chain couples TRBV7-2 to TRBJ2-7; 8 positions agree with TRBD2. CDR3 loop: CASSSTSGPYEQYF. The CDR3 coding sequence is TGTGCCAGCAGCTCCACTAGCGGCCCATACGAGCAGTACTTC. Complete variable domain (other parts from reference TRBV7-2 and TRBJ2-7): GAGVSQSPSNKVTEKGKDVELRCDPISGHTALYWYRQSLGQGLEFLIYFQGNSAPDKSGLPSDRFSAERTGGSVSTLTIQRTQQEDSAVYLCASSSTSGPYEQYFGPGTRLTVT.